Below are 9 T cell receptor beta chains sequenced from a single sample in a study of blood T cell repertoires in COVID-19 (dated by TCRdb to about 2020). Library creation used the immunoSEQ multiplex PCR assay. In TCRdb, the immuneACCESS table is reduced to in-frame sequences with V and J assigned. These tables do not hold every clone; where another copy was compared, an unresolved V gene accounts for under half, and the others remain unexplained. The sample profile shows about 330,000 clones; approximately 84% of them were found once. Roughly a tenth of the sample comes from the top ten. Sequencing used PBMCs or T cells enriched from blood (not recorded which). Receptors originate from a woman between 18 and 29 years old who had recovered from COVID-19.

As DNA, the CDR3 is TGCGCCAGCAGCATGGAAGGGGTCACTGAAGCTTTCTTT. Its protein is CASSMEGVTEAFF. J is TRBJ1-1 and V is TRBV5-1, with a weak D call TRBD1 (5 bases). The CDR3 spans 13 residues. Germline assignment: CDR1 SGHRS and CDR2 YFSETQ. The V and J ends lost 4 bases and 4 bases respectively, with 11 bases between them. The entire variable domain, with the rest obtained from reference TRBV5-1 and TRBJ1-1, is as follows: KAGVTQTPRYLIKTRGQQVTLSCSPISGHRSVSWYQQTPGQGLQFLFEYFSETQRNKGNFPGRFSGRQFSNSRSEMNVSTLELGDSALYLCASSMEGVTEAFFGQGTRLTVV.

The chain carries TRBV10-1 and TRBJ2-1; 8 bases agree with TRBD2. J gave up 6 bases and V 3 bases, and 7 bases lay outside the gene matches. The CDR3 consists of 15 residues. Germline V gives CDR1 WNHNN, CDR2 SYGVQD (reference sequence). The CDR3 loop is CASSDYGRASNEQFF. The DNA for the CDR3 is TGCGCCAGCAGTGATTACGGGAGGGCCTCCAATGAGCAGTTCTTC.

For the CDR3, the DNA is TGTGCCAGCAGCTGGGGGAGGGGCACTAATGAAAAACTGTTTTTT. It translates to CASSWGRGTNEKLFF. The chain has TRBV7-8 and TRBJ1-4, with D perhaps TRBD1 (5 bases). Germline loops: CDR1 SGHVS, CDR2 FQNEAQ. This CDR3 has 15 amino acids. V was pared by 4 bases and J by 2 bases, with 11 bases between.

J is TRBJ2-7 and V is TRBV5-3; TRBD1 might be the D (6 bases). TRBV5-3 is placed among ORFs of uncertain function. Trimming cost V 5 bases and J 5 bases, with 20 bases left between them. This CDR3 has 15 amino acids. The CDR3 sequence: CARSHPGHGRNEQYF. In DNA, the CDR3 is TGTGCCAGAAGTCATCCGGGACACGGGCGAAACGAGCAGTACTTC.

This chain uses TRBV5-1 with TRBJ1-1, with D uncertain. Trimming pared 1 base from V and 5 bases from J, leaving 9 bases between. The V gene's germline CDR1 is SGHRS and CDR2 YFSETQ. This CDR3 contains 13 residues. The CDR3 nucleotides are TGCGCCAGCAGCTTGAGGTCGGGGACTGAAGCTTTCTTT. Translated, it gives CASSLRSGTEAFF.

The chain is built from TRBV18 and TRBJ1-1; the D is unclear. V lost 3 bases, J lost 5 bases, and 13 bases lay in between. The CDR3 totals 14 residues. Germline CDR1 reads KGHSH; CDR2 reads LQKENI. The CDR3 protein is CASSPTDAGTEAFF. CDR3 in DNA: TGTGCCAGCTCACCCACGGACGCGGGGACTGAAGCTTTCTTT.

V usage is TRBV9 and J usage is TRBJ2-3, with D possibly matching TRBD2 (5 bases). V was trimmed by 5 bases and J by 2 bases, leaving 12 bases between them. Germline CDR1 SGDLS, CDR2 YYNGEE. The CDR3 covers 14 residues. The CDR3 DNA reads as TGTGCCAGCAGTGAGAGCGGCAACACAGATACGCAGTATTTT. This gives the protein CASSESGNTDTQYF.

Many counts were recorded for this clone. The chain couples TRBV3-1 (or the pseudogene TRBV3-2) to TRBJ2-1, with TRBD2 matching over 9 bases. The CDR3 has 16 amino acids. V trimming: 1 base; J trimming: 8 bases; junction bases outside the gene matches: 9. Germline V gene data show CDR1 as LGHDT and CDR2 as YNNKEL (reference sequence). The DNA for the CDR3 is TGTGCCAGCAGCCAAGTGGGTAGCGGGAGTGTAGATGAGCAGTTCTTC. Its protein product is CASSQVGSGSVDEQFF.

The chain recombines TRBV19 with TRBJ1-1; 9 bases are shared with TRBD1. CDR1 is LNHDA and CDR2 is SQIVND in the germline V gene (reference sequence). V was clipped by 7 bases and J by 6 bases; unmatched bases: 9. The CDR3 runs 14 residues. Here the CDR3 reads CASISTGGGSEAFF. The CDR3 DNA is TGTGCCAGTATCTCTACAGGGGGCGGTTCTGAAGCTTTCTTT.